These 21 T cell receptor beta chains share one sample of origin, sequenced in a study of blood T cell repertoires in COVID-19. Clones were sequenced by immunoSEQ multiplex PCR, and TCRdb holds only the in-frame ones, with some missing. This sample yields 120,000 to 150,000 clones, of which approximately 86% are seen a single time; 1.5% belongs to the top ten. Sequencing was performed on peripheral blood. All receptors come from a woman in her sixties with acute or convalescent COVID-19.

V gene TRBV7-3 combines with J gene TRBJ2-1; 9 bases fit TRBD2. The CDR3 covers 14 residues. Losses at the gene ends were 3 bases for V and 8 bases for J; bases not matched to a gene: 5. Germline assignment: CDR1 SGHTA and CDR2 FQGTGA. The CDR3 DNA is TGTGCCAGCAGCTTGACTAGCGGATTCGATGAGCAGTTCTTC. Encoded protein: CASSLTSGFDEQFF.

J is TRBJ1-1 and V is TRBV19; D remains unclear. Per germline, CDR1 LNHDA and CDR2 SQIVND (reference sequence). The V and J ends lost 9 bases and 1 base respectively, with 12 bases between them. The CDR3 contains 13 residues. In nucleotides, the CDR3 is TGTGCCAGCACAATCCGGGAGAACACTGAAGCTTTCTTT. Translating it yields CASTIRENTEAFF.

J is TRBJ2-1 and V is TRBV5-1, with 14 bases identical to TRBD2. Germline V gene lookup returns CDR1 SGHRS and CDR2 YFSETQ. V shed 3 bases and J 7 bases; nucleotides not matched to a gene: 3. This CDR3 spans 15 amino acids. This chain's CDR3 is CASSWTSGGRNEQFF. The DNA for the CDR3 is TGCGCCAGCAGCTGGACTAGCGGGGGGAGGAATGAGCAGTTCTTC.

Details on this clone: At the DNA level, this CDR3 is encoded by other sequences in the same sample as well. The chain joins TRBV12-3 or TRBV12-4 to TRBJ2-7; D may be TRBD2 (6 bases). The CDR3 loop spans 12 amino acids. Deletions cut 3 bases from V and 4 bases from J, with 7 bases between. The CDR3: CASSFGGYEQYF. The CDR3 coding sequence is TGTGCCAGCAGTTTCGGGGGTTACGAGCAGTACTTC.

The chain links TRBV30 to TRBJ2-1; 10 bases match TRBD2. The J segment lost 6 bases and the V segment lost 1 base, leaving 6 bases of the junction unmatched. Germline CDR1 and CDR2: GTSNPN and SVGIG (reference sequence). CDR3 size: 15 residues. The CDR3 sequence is CAWSGLAGASNEQFF. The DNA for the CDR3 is TGTGCCTGGAGTGGCCTAGCGGGGGCCTCCAATGAGCAGTTCTTC.

This CDR3 reads CASSQALGQGFVEAFF. As DNA, the CDR3 is TGCGCCAGCAGCCAAGCCCTTGGACAGGGCTTCGTCGAAGCTTTCTTT. The chain recombines TRBV4-3 with TRBJ1-1; 8 bases align to TRBD1. Unmatched junction bases numbered 12, after V lost 1 base and J lost 8 bases. In germline, CDR1 is LGHNA, CDR2 YSLEER. The CDR3 totals 16 residues.

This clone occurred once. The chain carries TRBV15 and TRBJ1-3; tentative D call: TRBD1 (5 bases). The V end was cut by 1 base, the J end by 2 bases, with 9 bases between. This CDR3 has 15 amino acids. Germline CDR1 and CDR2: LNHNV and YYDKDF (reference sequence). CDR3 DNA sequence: TGTGCCACCAGCAGAGTTGGGGGGGCTGGAAACACCATATATTTT. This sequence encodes CATSRVGGAGNTIYF.

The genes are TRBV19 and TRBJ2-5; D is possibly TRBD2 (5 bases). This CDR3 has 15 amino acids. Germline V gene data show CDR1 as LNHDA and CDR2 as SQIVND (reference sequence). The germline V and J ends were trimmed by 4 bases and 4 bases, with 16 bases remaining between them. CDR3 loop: CASSSTARVAETQYF. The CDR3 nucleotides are TGTGCCAGTAGTAGCACTGCGCGGGTGGCAGAGACCCAGTACTTC.

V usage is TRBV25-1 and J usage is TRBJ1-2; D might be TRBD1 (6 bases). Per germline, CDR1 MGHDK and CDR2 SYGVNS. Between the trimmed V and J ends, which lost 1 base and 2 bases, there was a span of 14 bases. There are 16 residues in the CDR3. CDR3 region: CASSEFPTGSNYGYTF. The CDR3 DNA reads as TGTGCCAGCAGTGAATTCCCAACAGGGTCCAACTATGGCTACACCTTC.

CDR3 in amino acids: CASSRGVTDTQYF. DNA for the CDR3: TGTGCCAGCTCTCGGGGGGTCACAGATACGCAGTATTTT. This chain links TRBV18 with TRBJ2-3; 7 nucleotides agree with TRBD2. Germline lookup yields CDR1 KGHSH and CDR2 LQKENI. V was clipped by 6 bases and J by 2 bases; unmatched bases: 2. The CDR3 is 13 residues long.

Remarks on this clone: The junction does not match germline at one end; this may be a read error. The CDR3 protein is CASSLSPGAGGPQHF. The CDR3 coding sequence is TGTGCCAGCAGTCTATCGCCCGGGGCAGGGGGGCCCCAGCATTTT. The gene calls are TRBV27 and TRBJ1-5, with 7 bases matching TRBD1. CDR1 and CDR2 from the germline V gene are MNHEY and SMNVEV (reference sequence). This CDR3 has 15 residues.

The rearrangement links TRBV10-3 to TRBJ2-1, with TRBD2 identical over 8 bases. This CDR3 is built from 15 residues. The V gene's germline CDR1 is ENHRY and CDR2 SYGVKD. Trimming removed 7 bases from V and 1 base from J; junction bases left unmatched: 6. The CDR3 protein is CAIKRGGQSYNEQFF. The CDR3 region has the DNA TGTGCCATCAAACGGGGGGGCCAGTCCTACAATGAGCAGTTCTTC.

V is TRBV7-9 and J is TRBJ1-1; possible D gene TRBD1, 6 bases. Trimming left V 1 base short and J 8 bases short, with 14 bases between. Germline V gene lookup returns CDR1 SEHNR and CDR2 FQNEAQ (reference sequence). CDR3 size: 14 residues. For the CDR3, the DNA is TGTGCCAGCAGCTTAGGGGGGCAGACTCTCGAAGCTTTCTTT. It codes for CASSLGGQTLEAFF.

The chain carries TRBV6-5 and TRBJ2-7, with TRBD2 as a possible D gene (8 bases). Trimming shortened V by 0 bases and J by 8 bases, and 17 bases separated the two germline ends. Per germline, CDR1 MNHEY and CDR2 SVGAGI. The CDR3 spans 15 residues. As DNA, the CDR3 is TGTGCCAGCAGTTACTCCCGACAGGGACTAGTACAGCAGTACTTC. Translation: CASSYSRQGLVQQYF.

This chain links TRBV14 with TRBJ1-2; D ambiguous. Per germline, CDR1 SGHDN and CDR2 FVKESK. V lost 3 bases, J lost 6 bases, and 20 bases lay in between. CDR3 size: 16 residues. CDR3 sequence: CASSHAAGILVDGYTF. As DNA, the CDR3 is TGTGCCAGCAGCCATGCTGCCGGGATTTTGGTGGATGGCTACACCTTC.

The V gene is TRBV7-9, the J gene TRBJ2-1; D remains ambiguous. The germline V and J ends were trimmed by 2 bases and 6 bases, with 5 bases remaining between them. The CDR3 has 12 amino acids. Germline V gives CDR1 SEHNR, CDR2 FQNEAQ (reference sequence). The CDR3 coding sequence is TGTGCCAGCAGCTTATCAGGCAATGAGCAGTTCTTC. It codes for CASSLSGNEQFF.

The DNA for the CDR3 is TGCGCCAGCAGCTTGGCCCCGGGTCCGGGTACCGGGGAGCTGTTTTTT. Its translation: CASSLAPGPGTGELFF. The chain joins TRBV5-1 to TRBJ2-2; D call uncertain. Trimming cost V 0 bases and J 5 bases, with 14 bases left between them. The CDR3 runs to 16 residues. In germline, CDR1 is SGHRS, CDR2 YFSETQ.

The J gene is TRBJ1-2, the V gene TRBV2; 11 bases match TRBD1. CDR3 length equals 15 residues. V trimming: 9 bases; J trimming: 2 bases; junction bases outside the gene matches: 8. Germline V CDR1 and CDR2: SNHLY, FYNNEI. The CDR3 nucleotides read TGTGCCAGTACCCGGGACAGGGGGGGCAACTATGGCTACACCTTC. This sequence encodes CASTRDRGGNYGYTF.

DNA of the CDR3: TGTGCCAGCAGCTTACAGGGGTCCCAAGAGACCCAGTACTTC. Its protein product is CASSLQGSQETQYF. The V gene is TRBV7-2, the J gene TRBJ2-5, with D possibly being TRBD1 (6 bases). The CDR3 loop spans 14 amino acids. The V gene's germline CDR1 is SGHTA and CDR2 FQGNSA. V was cut by 2 bases and J by 1 base, with 8 bases left in between.

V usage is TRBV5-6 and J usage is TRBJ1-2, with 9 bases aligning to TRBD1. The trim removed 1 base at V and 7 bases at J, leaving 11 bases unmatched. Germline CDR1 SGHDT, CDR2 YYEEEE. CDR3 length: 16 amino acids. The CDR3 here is CASSLSWDRERGGYTF. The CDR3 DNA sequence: TGTGCCAGCAGCTTGAGTTGGGACAGGGAACGAGGTGGCTACACCTTC.

In nucleotides, the CDR3 is TGTGCCAGCTCACCTCAGAGTGGGAGCTATGGCTACACCTTC. As protein: CASSPQSGSYGYTF. The chain combines TRBV18 with TRBJ1-2, with D unresolved. The V end was cut by 3 bases, the J end by 4 bases, with 12 bases between. Looked up from germline, CDR1 is KGHSH and CDR2 is LQKENI. The CDR3 has 14 residues.